The 32 T cell receptor beta chains presented below share a single source sample, sequenced in a study of post-analysis software for immune sequencing data. Tagging with unique molecular identifiers was a feature of the TCR beta cDNA libraries. TCRdb reanalysed the PCR reads using MiXCR and keeps one entry per CDR3 protein. The sample consists of 650,000 to 850,000 distinct CDR3 sequences, approximately 53% of them appearing once. These receptors' antigens are unknown. Study-level points and caveats: Five or six TRBV segments were more frequent in patients than controls; TRBV5-6, TRBV5-1 and TRBV20-1 belonged to this group.

The sequencing input was blood. All receptors come from a girl aged 5 to 17 with multiple sclerosis.

The V gene is TRBV13, the J gene TRBJ2-4, with 8 nucleotides matching TRBD1. The J call may be wrong; the DNA end is better matched by TRBJ2-7. Germline V gives CDR1 PRHDT, CDR2 FYEKMQ (reference sequence). This CDR3 comprises 15 residues. In nucleotides, the CDR3 is TGTGCCAGCAGCTTAGACGGACAGGGCGTCCCCGAGCAGTACTTC. This codes for CASSLDGQGVPEQYF.

J is TRBJ2-7 and V is TRBV7-9; TRBD2 might be the D (6 bases). Deletions cut 5 bases from V and 5 bases from J, with 19 bases between. The CDR3 spans 15 residues. Germline CDR1 reads SEHNR; CDR2 reads FQNEAQ (reference sequence). The CDR3 loop reads CASSPLAGRTDEQYF. The CDR3 DNA reads as TGTGCCAGCAGCCCTCTGGCGGGAAGGACGGACGAGCAGTACTTC.

This clonotype has a single count. The V gene is TRBV29-1, the J gene TRBJ1-5; 7 bases agree with TRBD1. Germline CDR1 SQVTM, CDR2 ANQGSEA. The CDR3 has 14 amino acids. The trim removed 2 bases at V and 3 bases at J, leaving 4 bases unmatched. This CDR3 reads CSVEQGGSNQPQHF. CDR3 coding DNA: TGCAGCGTTGAACAAGGGGGCTCCAATCAGCCCCAGCATTTT.

V gene TRBV7-9 combines with J gene TRBJ1-5, with a weak D call TRBD1 (5 bases). V lost 3 bases to trimming and J lost 11 bases, with 14 bases between them. CDR3 length: 13 residues. Germline V gene data show CDR1 as SEHNR and CDR2 as FQNEAQ (reference sequence). The CDR3 spells CASSLGDVGAQHF. CDR3 DNA sequence: TGTGCCAGCAGCTTGGGGGACGTGGGGGCCCAGCATTTT.

This chain joins TRBV12-3 or TRBV12-4 and TRBJ1-5, with D perhaps TRBD1 (5 bases). Trimming removed 4 bases at V and 3 bases at J, with 10 bases between. The CDR3 runs 14 residues. CDR3 loop: CASSSTGYNQPQHF. In DNA, the CDR3 is TGTGCCAGCAGTTCAACAGGATACAATCAGCCCCAGCATTTT.

The gene calls are TRBV4-2 and TRBJ1-2, with D unclear. Germline V gene data show CDR1 as LGHNA and CDR2 as YNFKEQ. This CDR3 comprises 14 residues. Deletions cut 4 bases from V and 2 bases from J, with 11 bases between. The CDR3 DNA is TGTGCCAGCAGCCTTGATCGGGAAAACTATGGCTACACCTTC. Amino acid sequence: CASSLDRENYGYTF.

The gene calls are TRBV20-1 and TRBJ2-1; no reliable D call. V lost 0 bases to trimming and J lost 6 bases, with 12 bases between them. Germline CDR1 DFQATT, CDR2 SNEGSKA (reference sequence). The CDR3 is 14 residues long. CDR3 region: CSARDQRVSNEQFF. DNA of the CDR3: TGCAGTGCTAGAGACCAAAGGGTGTCCAATGAGCAGTTCTTC.

This clonotype was picked up a small number of times. This chain joins TRBV5-1 and TRBJ2-1, with D uncertain. The CDR3 consists of 12 residues. CDR1 is SGHRS and CDR2 is YFSETQ in the germline V gene. Deletions cut 3 bases from V and 5 bases from J, with 6 bases between. This CDR3 reads CASSSVDNEQFF. The DNA of the CDR3 is TGCGCCAGCAGCTCCGTCGACAATGAGCAGTTCTTC.

V and J are TRBV5-1 and TRBJ2-1; D is unclear. The CDR3 is 14 amino acids. From germline, CDR1 is SGHRS and CDR2 YFSETQ. Deletions cut 4 bases from V and 4 bases from J, with 12 bases between. The CDR3 coding sequence is TGCGCCAGCAGCATCCCCGGACGATACAATGAGCAGTTCTTC. Its translation: CASSIPGRYNEQFF.

This clonotype was counted a few times. V and J are TRBV6-2 or TRBV6-3 and TRBJ2-6; D may be TRBD1 (5 bases). The CDR3 covers 16 residues. Germline CDR1 MNHEY, CDR2 SVGEGT. Trimming removed 3 bases from V and 0 bases from J, with 9 bases in between. CDR3 residues: CASSYQGSSGANVLTF. The CDR3, as DNA: TGTGCCAGCAGTTATCAGGGCAGCTCTGGGGCCAACGTCCTGACTTTC.

J is TRBJ2-5 and V is TRBV9; possibly TRBD1 for D (6 bases). Germline CDR1 reads SGDLS; CDR2 reads YYNGEE. V was pared by 4 bases and J by 6 bases, with 19 bases between. This CDR3 is built from 15 residues. For the CDR3, the DNA is TGTGCCAGCAGCACCTCGACAGGCGCTTTACAGACCCAGTACTTC. This encodes CASSTSTGALQTQYF. The full variable domain, in which reference TRBV9 and TRBJ2-5 provide the parts outside the CDR3, is DSGVTQTPKHLITATGQRVTLRCSPRSGDLSVYWYQQSLDQGLQFLIQYYNGEERAKGNILERFSAQQFPDLHSELNLSSLELGDSALYFCASSTSTGALQTQYFGPGTRLLVL.

This clonotype was found once. CDR3 region: CASSQRQGKNYGYTF. CDR3 in DNA: TGTGCCAGCAGTCAGAGACAGGGGAAGAACTATGGCTACACCTTC. The chain couples TRBV6-6 to TRBJ1-2; 8 nucleotides match TRBD1. Germline CDR1 reads MNHNY; CDR2 reads SVGAGI (reference sequence). The CDR3 extends over 15 amino acids. V lost 5 bases to trimming and J lost 2 bases; unmatched junction nucleotides: 7.

The table lists this clonotype with a few counts. The rearrangement uses TRBV20-1 and TRBJ2-7, with a weak D call TRBD1 (5 bases). The V gene lost 3 bases and the J gene lost 1 base, with 10 bases spanning the gap. The CDR3 runs 13 residues. CDR1 is DFQATT and CDR2 is SNEGSKA in the germline V gene (reference sequence). CDR3 DNA sequence: TGCAGTGCTAGGACGCAGGGTTCCTACGAGCAGTACTTC. Its translation is CSARTQGSYEQYF.

The table lists this clonotype with a few counts. The chain couples TRBV5-5 to TRBJ2-4, with D unresolved. Matching the DNA end better, TRBJ2-7 makes the J call doubtful. Germline V gene data show CDR1 as SGHKS and CDR2 as YYEKEE (reference sequence). The CDR3 runs 14 residues. The CDR3 sequence is CASSLGRFLNEQYF. The CDR3, as DNA: TGTGCCAGCAGCTTGGGACGGTTCCTCAACGAGCAGTACTTC.

In its sample, this clonotype was seen once. The rearrangement joins TRBV5-1 to TRBJ2-7; tentatively, D is TRBD2 (5 bases). Trimming pared 4 bases from V and 6 bases from J, leaving 20 bases between. Germline V lookup: CDR1 SGHRS, CDR2 YFSETQ. The CDR3 is 15 residues long. The CDR3 DNA is TGCGCCAGCAGCCTTGGAGAACGCTGGGCGGGCGAGCAGTACTTC. Translation: CASSLGERWAGEQYF.

J is TRBJ2-1 and V is TRBV28; D gene ambiguous. In germline, CDR1 is MDHEN, CDR2 SYDVKM. The CDR3 is made up of 12 amino acids. Deletions cut 6 bases from V and 14 bases from J, with 17 bases between. This chain's CDR3 is CASSRDTFGEFF. CDR3 nucleotides: TGTGCCAGCAGCCGAGACACATTTGGGGAGTTCTTC.

This clonotype was recorded a few times. This sequence joins TRBV10-3 and TRBJ2-4, with 11 positions matching TRBD2. The DNA end is a closer match to TRBJ2-7, so the J assignment may be wrong. Germline CDR1 and CDR2: ENHRY and SYGVKD. This CDR3 spans 16 amino acids. The CDR3 region is CAISAGTSGKSSEQYF. CDR3 nucleotide sequence: TGTGCCATCAGTGCCGGGACTAGCGGAAAATCGTCCGAGCAGTACTTC.

The V gene is TRBV7-9, the J gene TRBJ2-7; possibly TRBD1 or TRBD2 for D (5 bases each). V lost 5 bases and J 7 bases, leaving 12 bases between the germline ends. The CDR3 covers 12 residues. Germline CDR1 reads SEHNR; CDR2 reads FQNEAQ (reference sequence). CDR3: CASSPGRAEQYF. The CDR3 coding sequence is TGTGCCAGCAGCCCGGGGCGGGCGGAGCAGTACTTC. Based on the CDR3 plus reference TRBV7-9 and TRBJ2-7, the full variable domain is DTGVSQNPRHKITKRGQNVTFRCDPISEHNRLYWYRQTLGQGPEFLTYFQNEAQLEKSRLLSDRFSAERPKGSFSTLEIQRTEQGDSAMYLCASSPGRAEQYFGPGTRLTVT.

This clonotype was counted a few times. The rearrangement links TRBV6-1 to TRBJ1-5; TRBD1 matches at 10 bases. The CDR3 is made up of 14 amino acids. The V gene's germline CDR1 is MNHNS and CDR2 SASEGT. The V segment lost 5 bases and the J segment 5 bases; nucleotides outside the gene matches: 3. The chain's CDR3 is CASSLDRGDQPQHF. CDR3 sequence (DNA): TGTGCCAGCAGTCTGGACAGGGGGGATCAGCCCCAGCATTTT.

V usage is TRBV12-3 or TRBV12-4 and J usage is TRBJ2-1; D is perhaps TRBD2 (6 bases). The CDR3 is made up of 14 amino acids. Trimming took 7 bases from V and 2 from J, leaving 12 bases between them. The CDR3 coding sequence is TGTGCCAGCATTCTTAGCGGTCCCTACAATGAGCAGTTCTTC. This translates into CASILSGPYNEQFF.

This clonotype was detected only a few times. CDR3 sequence (DNA): TGCAGTGCTAGAGGACGTCGTACTAACTATGGCTACACCTTC. Translation gives CSARGRRTNYGYTF. The rearrangement links TRBV20-1 to TRBJ1-2; no clear D. The CDR3 sequence is 14 residues long. The germline CDR1 and CDR2 sequences are DFQATT and SNEGSKA (reference sequence). The V and J ends lost 1 base and 0 bases respectively, with 9 bases between them.

The chain is built from TRBV20-1 and TRBJ1-2; the D is unclear. This CDR3 is 14 amino acids long. Germline lookup yields CDR1 DFQATT and CDR2 SNEGSKA (reference sequence). Trimming pared 5 bases from V and 7 bases from J, leaving 20 bases between. The CDR3 protein is CSAPPGPTLGGYTF. CDR3 bases: TGCAGTGCTCCGCCCGGGCCCACCCTGGGTGGCTACACCTTC.

The rearrangement links TRBV6-6 to TRBJ2-1, with 13 bases identical to TRBD2. CDR1 is MNHNY and CDR2 is SVGAGI in the germline V gene (reference sequence). This CDR3 comprises 13 residues. Trimming took 10 bases from V and 7 from J; bases not matched to a gene: 4. The CDR3 sequence is CATLAGGQNEQFF. The CDR3 bases are TGTGCCACACTAGCGGGAGGGCAAAATGAGCAGTTCTTC.

DNA of the CDR3: TGTGCCAGCAGCGCAACCCCCGGGACTGAAGCTTTCTTT. Its protein product is CASSATPGTEAFF. The V call is TRBV7-3, the J call TRBJ1-1; D not certain. V lost 5 bases and J lost 5, with 12 bases in between. This CDR3 spans 13 amino acids. The V gene's germline CDR1 is SGHTA and CDR2 FQGTGA.

The rearrangement uses TRBV9 and TRBJ2-3, with 10 nucleotides matching TRBD2. Germline CDR1 SGDLS, CDR2 YYNGEE. The CDR3 loop spans 16 amino acids. The junction had 7 bases not matched to a gene; V was cut back by 4 bases and J by 2 bases. Here the CDR3 DNA reads TGTGCCAGCAGCCCTTGGACTAGCGGAAACACAGATACGCAGTATTTT. Its protein product is CASSPWTSGNTDTQYF.

The chain links TRBV20-1 to TRBJ2-1; TRBD2 matches 10 bases. The CDR3 extends over 15 amino acids. CDR1 and CDR2 (germline): DFQATT, SNEGSKA (reference sequence). Trimming took 6 bases from V and 2 from J; bases not matched to a gene: 7. DNA of the CDR3: TGCAGTGCAGACCTCCTAGCGGGAGCCTACAATGAGCAGTTCTTC. Residues: CSADLLAGAYNEQFF.

This rearrangement joins TRBV20-1 to TRBJ1-2, with D perhaps matching TRBD1 (5 bases). Per the germline V gene, CDR1 is DFQATT and CDR2 is SNEGSKA (reference sequence). The V end was cut by 6 bases, the J end by 7 bases, with 18 bases between. This CDR3 contains 13 residues. This chain's CDR3 is CSARGAGVSGYTF. The CDR3 coding sequence is TGCAGTGCCCGAGGAGCGGGGGTATCTGGCTACACCTTC.

V and J are TRBV6-2 or TRBV6-3 and TRBJ2-3, with D possibly being TRBD2 (6 bases). Germline CDR1 reads MNHEY; CDR2 reads SVGEGT. This CDR3 has 14 residues. Trimming took off 5 bases at V and 2 bases at J, with 11 bases between the two ends. CDR3 amino acids: CASSDGGYTDTQYF. In nucleotides, the CDR3 is TGTGCCAGCAGTGACGGGGGTTACACAGATACGCAGTATTTT.

The rearrangement links TRBV4-1 to TRBJ2-5, with D possibly matching TRBD2 (5 bases). V was pared by 5 bases and J by 0 bases, with 10 bases between. Per the germline V gene, CDR1 is MGHRA and CDR2 is YSYEKL. The CDR3 is 14 amino acids. In DNA, the CDR3 is TGCGCCAGCAGCACGGGGTCCCACCAAGAGACCCAGTACTTC. Protein product: CASSTGSHQETQYF.

The gene calls are TRBV5-5 and TRBJ1-2; no clear D gene. Germline CDR1 reads SGHKS; CDR2 reads YYEKEE (reference sequence). The CDR3 is 15 amino acids. V was pared by 2 bases and J by 5 bases, with 16 bases between. The CDR3 here is CASSFPTPEPYGYTF. In nucleotides, the CDR3 is TGTGCCAGCAGCTTCCCCACACCAGAGCCATATGGCTACACCTTC.

This clonotype was detected ten times or more. This sequence joins TRBV7-2 and TRBJ2-3; D not resolved. Trimming took off 3 bases at V and 0 bases at J, with 1 base between the two ends. CDR1 is SGHTA and CDR2 is FQGNSA in the germline V gene. The CDR3 covers 12 residues. The CDR3 loop reads CASSFSTDTQYF. The CDR3 DNA reads TGTGCCAGCAGCTTTAGCACAGATACGCAGTATTTT.

This clonotype was seen a handful of times. The germline gene is not matched at one end of the junction; a read error may be the cause. The CDR3 region has the DNA TGCAGTACTAGTAAACTAGCGGGAGGTGAGCAGTACTTC. Encoded protein: CSTSKLAGGEQYF. This chain uses TRBV20-1 with TRBJ2-5, with 12 positions matching TRBD2. Germline CDR1 DFQATT, CDR2 SNEGSKA (reference sequence). The CDR3 runs to 13 residues.